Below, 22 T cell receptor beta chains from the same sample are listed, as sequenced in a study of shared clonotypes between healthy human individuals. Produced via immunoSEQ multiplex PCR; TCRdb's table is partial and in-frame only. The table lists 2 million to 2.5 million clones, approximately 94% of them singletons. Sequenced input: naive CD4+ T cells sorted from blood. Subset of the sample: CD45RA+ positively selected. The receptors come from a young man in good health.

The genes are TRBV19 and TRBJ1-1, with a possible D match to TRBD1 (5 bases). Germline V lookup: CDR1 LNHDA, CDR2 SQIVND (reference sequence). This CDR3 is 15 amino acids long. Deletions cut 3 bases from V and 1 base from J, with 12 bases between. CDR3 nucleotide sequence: TGTGCCAGTAGTATTGTGGGAGGGGCGAACACTGAAGCTTTCTTT. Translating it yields CASSIVGGANTEAFF.

In DNA, the CDR3 is TGCGCCAGCAGCTCCATTTACGGGGTAAATGAAAAACTGTTTTTT. Amino acid sequence: CASSSIYGVNEKLFF. The gene calls are TRBV5-1 and TRBJ1-4; D gene unclear. Per germline, CDR1 SGHRS and CDR2 YFSETQ. The CDR3 consists of 15 residues. The V end lost 3 bases, the J end lost 5 bases, and 14 bases lay between the germline ends.

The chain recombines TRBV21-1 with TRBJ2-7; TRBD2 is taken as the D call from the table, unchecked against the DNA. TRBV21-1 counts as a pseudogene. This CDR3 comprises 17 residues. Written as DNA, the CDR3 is TGTGCCAGCACCAATCGGACTAGCGGGGGGGCCGAATACGAGCAGTACTTC. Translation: CASTNRTSGGAEYEQYF.

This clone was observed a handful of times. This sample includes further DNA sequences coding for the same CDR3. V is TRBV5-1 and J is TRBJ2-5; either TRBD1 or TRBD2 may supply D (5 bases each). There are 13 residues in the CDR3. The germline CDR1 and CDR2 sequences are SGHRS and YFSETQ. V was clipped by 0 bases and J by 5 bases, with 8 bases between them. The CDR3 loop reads CASSLVGTETQYF. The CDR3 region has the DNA TGCGCCAGCAGCTTGGTGGGGACGGAGACCCAGTACTTC.

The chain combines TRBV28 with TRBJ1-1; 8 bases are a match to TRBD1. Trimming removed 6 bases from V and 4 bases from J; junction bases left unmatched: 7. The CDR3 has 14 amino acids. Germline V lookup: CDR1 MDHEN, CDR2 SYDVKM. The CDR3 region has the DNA TGTGCCAGCAGAGGACAGGGAACCCCCACTGAAGCTTTCTTT. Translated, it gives CASRGQGTPTEAFF.

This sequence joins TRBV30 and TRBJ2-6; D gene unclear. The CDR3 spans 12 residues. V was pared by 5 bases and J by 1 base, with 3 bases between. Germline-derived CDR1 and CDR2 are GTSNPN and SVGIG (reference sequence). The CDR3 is CAWESGANVLTF. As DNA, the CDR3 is TGTGCCTGGGAGTCTGGGGCCAACGTCCTGACTTTC.

The chain's CDR3 is CASSTQGAGTEAFF. The CDR3, as DNA: TGTGCCAGCAGCACACAGGGGGCCGGCACTGAAGCTTTCTTT. The chain has TRBV7-8 and TRBJ1-1; TRBD1 agrees at 9 bases. This CDR3 region has 14 residues. V shed 5 bases, J shed 4 bases, and the junction held 5 bases outside the gene matches. Germline V CDR1 and CDR2: SGHVS, FQNEAQ.

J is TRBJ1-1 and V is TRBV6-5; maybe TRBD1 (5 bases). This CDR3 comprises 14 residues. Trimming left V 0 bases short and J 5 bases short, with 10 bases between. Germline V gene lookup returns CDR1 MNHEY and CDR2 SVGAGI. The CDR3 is CASSYSLGRTEAFF. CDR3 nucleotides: TGTGCCAGCAGTTACTCGTTGGGACGGACTGAAGCTTTCTTT.

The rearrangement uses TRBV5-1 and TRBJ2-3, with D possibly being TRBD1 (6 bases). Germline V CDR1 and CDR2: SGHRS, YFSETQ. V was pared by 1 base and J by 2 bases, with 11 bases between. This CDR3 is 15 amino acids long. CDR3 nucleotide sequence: TGCGCCAGCAGCTTGCAGGGGAGTAACACAGATACGCAGTATTTT. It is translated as CASSLQGSNTDTQYF. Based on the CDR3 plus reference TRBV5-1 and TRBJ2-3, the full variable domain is KAGVTQTPRYLIKTRGQQVTLSCSPISGHRSVSWYQQTPGQGLQFLFEYFSETQRNKGNFPGRFSGRQFSNSRSEMNVSTLELGDSALYLCASSLQGSNTDTQYFGPGTRLTVL.

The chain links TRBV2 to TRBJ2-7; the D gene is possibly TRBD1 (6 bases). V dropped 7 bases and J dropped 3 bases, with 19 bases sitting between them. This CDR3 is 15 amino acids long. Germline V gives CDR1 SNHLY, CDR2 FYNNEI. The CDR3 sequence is CASNLPDSLNYEQYF. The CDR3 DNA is TGTGCCAGCAACCTTCCGGACAGTCTCAACTACGAGCAGTACTTC.

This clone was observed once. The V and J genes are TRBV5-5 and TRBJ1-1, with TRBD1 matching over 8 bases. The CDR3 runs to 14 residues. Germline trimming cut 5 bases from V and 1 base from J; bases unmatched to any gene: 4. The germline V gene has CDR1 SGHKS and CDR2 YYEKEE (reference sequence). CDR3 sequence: CASSQDRANTEAFF. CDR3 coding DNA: TGTGCCAGCAGTCAGGACAGGGCGAACACTGAAGCTTTCTTT. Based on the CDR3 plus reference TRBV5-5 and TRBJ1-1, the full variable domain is DAGVTQSPTHLIKTRGQQVTLRCSPISGHKSVSWYQQVLGQGPQFIFQYYEKEERGRGNFPDRFSARQFPNYSSELNVNALLLGDSALYLCASSQDRANTEAFFGQGTRLTVV.

As DNA, the CDR3 is TGTGCCAGCAGCGTCGACAGGGGAAGTAGCAATCAGCCCCAGCATTTT. Its translation is CASSVDRGSSNQPQHF. V gene TRBV5-6 combines with J gene TRBJ1-5; the match to TRBD1 covers 8 bases. The V and J ends lost 4 bases and 0 bases, in that order; junction bases with no gene match: 6. CDR1 SGHDT and CDR2 YYEEEE come from the germline V gene. The CDR3 sequence is 16 residues long.

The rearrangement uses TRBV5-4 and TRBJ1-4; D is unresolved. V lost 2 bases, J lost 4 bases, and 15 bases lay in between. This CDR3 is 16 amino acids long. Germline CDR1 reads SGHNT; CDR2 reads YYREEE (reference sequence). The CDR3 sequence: CASSFGGKLNNEKLFF. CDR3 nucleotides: TGTGCCAGCAGCTTTGGAGGGAAGTTGAATAATGAAAAACTGTTTTTT. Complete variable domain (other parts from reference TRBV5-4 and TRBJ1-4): ETGVTQSPTHLIKTRGQQVTLRCSSQSGHNTVSWYQQALGQGPQFIFQYYREEENGRGNFPPRFSGLQFPNYSSELNVNALELDDSALYLCASSFGGKLNNEKLFFGSGTQLSVL.

CDR3 sequence: CASRAGTGNTGELFF. CDR3 DNA sequence: TGCGCCAGCAGGGCCGGGACAGGGAACACCGGGGAGCTGTTTTTT. V and J are TRBV10-1 and TRBJ2-2, with TRBD1 matching over 8 bases. Trimming cost V 6 bases and J 1 base; bases outside gene matches: 4. The CDR3 consists of 15 residues. CDR1 and CDR2 (germline): WNHNN, SYGVQD (reference sequence).

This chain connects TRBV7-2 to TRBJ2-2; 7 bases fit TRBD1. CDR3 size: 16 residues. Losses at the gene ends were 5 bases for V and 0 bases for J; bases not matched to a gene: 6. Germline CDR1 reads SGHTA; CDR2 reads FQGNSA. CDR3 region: CASSVYRGPNTGELFF. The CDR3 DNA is TGTGCCAGCAGCGTGTACAGGGGCCCGAACACCGGGGAGCTGTTTTTT.

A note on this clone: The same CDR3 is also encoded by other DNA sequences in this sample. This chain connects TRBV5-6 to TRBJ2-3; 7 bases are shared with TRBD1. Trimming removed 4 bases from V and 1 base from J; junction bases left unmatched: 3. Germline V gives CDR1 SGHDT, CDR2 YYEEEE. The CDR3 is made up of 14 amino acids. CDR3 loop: CASSPGQGTDTQYF. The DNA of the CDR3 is TGTGCCAGCAGCCCTGGACAGGGCACAGATACGCAGTATTTT.

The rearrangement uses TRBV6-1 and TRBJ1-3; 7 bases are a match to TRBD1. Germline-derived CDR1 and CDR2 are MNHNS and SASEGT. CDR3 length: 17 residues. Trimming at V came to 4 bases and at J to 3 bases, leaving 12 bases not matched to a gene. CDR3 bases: TGTGCCAGCAGTGGCGGGCAACAGGGGCGAGATGGAAACACCATATATTTT. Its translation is CASSGGQQGRDGNTIYF.

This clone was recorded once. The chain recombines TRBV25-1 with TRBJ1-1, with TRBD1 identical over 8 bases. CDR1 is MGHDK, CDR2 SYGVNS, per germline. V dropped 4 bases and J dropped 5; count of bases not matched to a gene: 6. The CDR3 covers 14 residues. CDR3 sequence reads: CASSGTGRQTEAFF. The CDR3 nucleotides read TGTGCCAGCAGTGGGACAGGGAGACAAACTGAAGCTTTCTTT.

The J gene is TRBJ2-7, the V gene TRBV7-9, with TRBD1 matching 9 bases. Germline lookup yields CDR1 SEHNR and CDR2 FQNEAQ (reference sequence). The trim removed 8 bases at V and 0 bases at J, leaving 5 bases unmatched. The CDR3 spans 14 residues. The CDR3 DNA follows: TGTGCCAGCGGCCCGGGACAGGGCTCCTACGAGCAGTACTTC. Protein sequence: CASGPGQGSYEQYF.

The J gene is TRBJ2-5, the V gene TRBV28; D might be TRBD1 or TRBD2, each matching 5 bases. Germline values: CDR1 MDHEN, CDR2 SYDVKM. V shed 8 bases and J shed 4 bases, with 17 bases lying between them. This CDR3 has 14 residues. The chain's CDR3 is CASGGPLLGETQYF. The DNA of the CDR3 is TGTGCCAGCGGGGGACCTCTCTTGGGAGAGACCCAGTACTTC.

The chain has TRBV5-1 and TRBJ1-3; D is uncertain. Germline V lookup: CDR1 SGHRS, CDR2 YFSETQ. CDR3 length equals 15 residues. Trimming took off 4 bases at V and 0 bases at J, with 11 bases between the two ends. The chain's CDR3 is CASSDDDHSGNTIYF. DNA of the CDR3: TGCGCCAGCAGCGATGACGATCACTCTGGAAACACCATATATTTT.

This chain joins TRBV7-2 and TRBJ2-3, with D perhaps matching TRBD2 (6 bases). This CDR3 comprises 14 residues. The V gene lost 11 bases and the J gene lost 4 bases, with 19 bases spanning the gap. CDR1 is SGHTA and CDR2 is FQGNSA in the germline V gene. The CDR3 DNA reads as TGTGCCTCATCCCCCGGGGGATTCGCAGATACGCAGTATTTT. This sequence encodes CASSPGGFADTQYF.